These 15 T cell receptor beta chains share one sample of origin, sequenced in a study of PD-1 blockade in mismatch repair-deficient tumors. Assay: immunoSEQ multiplex PCR; the TCRdb copy retains only in-frame clones and omits some. This sample has some 84,000 clones, with 81% found just once. Sequenced material: peripheral blood, taken 12 weeks after starting pembrolizumab. The receptor source for this set is an adult with mismatch repair-deficient cancer.

The chain employs TRBV6-5 and TRBJ2-2; no firm D call. The length of the CDR3 is 11 residues. V lost 5 bases, J lost 5 bases, and 3 bases lay in between. Germline V CDR1 and CDR2: MNHEY, SVGAGI. The CDR3 loop is CASSKTGELFF. In DNA form, the CDR3 reads TGTGCCAGCAGTAAAACCGGGGAGCTGTTTTTT.

The chain uses TRBV6-1 and TRBJ1-3; D unclear. There are 12 residues in the CDR3. Per germline, CDR1 MNHNS and CDR2 SASEGT. Trimming stripped 6 bases from V and 4 bases from J, with 7 bases between. CDR3 sequence reads: CASRAEGNTIYF. The CDR3 DNA follows: TGTGCCAGCAGGGCCGAGGGAAACACCATATATTTT.

The CDR3 sequence: CASSPPGLADTDTQYF. CDR3 coding DNA: TGTGCCAGCAGCCCGCCGGGACTAGCGGACACAGATACGCAGTATTTT. This chain links TRBV14 with TRBJ2-3; 11 nucleotides agree with TRBD2. Per germline, CDR1 SGHDN and CDR2 FVKESK. V lost 4 bases to trimming and J lost 2 bases; unmatched junction nucleotides: 5. CDR3 length: 16 residues.

This clone was counted only a few times. The chain carries TRBV6-5 and TRBJ1-5; D is unresolved. The CDR3 loop spans 13 amino acids. Germline assignment: CDR1 MNHEY and CDR2 SVGAGI. V lost 5 bases to trimming and J lost 7 bases, with 12 bases between them. The CDR3 DNA reads as TGTGCCAGCAGTAGATCATCATCCCAGCCCCAGCATTTT. It translates to CASSRSSSQPQHF.

V gene TRBV9 combines with J gene TRBJ2-1; perhaps TRBD1 as D (6 bases). The germline V gene encodes CDR1 SGDLS and CDR2 YYNGEE. Trimming left V 0 bases short and J 6 bases short, with 10 bases between. This CDR3 is built from 14 residues. The CDR3, as DNA: TGTGCCAGCAGCGTAGAGGACAGATCCAATGAGCAGTTCTTC. Its protein is CASSVEDRSNEQFF.

The chain carries TRBV4-3 and TRBJ1-2; perhaps TRBD1 as D (6 bases). Germline V gene sequence: CDR1 LGHNA, CDR2 YSLEER. Between the trimmed V and J ends, which lost 0 bases and 0 bases, there was a span of 8 bases. The CDR3 is 15 amino acids. Here the CDR3 DNA reads TGCGCCAGCAGCCAAGAAGGGGGAGCTAACTATGGCTACACCTTC. Its protein is CASSQEGGANYGYTF.

This clone was recorded once. The chain is built from TRBV9 and TRBJ2-3; possible D gene TRBD1, 6 bases. Germline CDR1 is SGDLS and CDR2 is YYNGEE. This CDR3 region has 14 residues. Trimming cost V 2 bases and J 5 bases, with 12 bases left between them. The CDR3, as DNA: TGTGCCAGCAGCGTGAGCACAGGGAAAGATACGCAGTATTTT. It codes for CASSVSTGKDTQYF.

The chain combines TRBV6-1 with TRBJ2-7; no firm D call. Germline V CDR1 and CDR2: MNHNS, SASEGT. The CDR3 sequence is 12 residues long. V gave up 3 bases and J gave up 6 bases, with 9 bases separating them. CDR3 coding DNA: TGTGCCAGCAGTGAGTCTTCCGGCGAGCAGTACTTC. It translates to CASSESSGEQYF.

This chain uses TRBV7-3 with TRBJ2-1; 12 nucleotides line up with TRBD2. V trimming: 4 bases; J trimming: 4 bases; junction bases outside the gene matches: 11. The CDR3 is 18 residues long. The germline gives CDR1 SGHTA, CDR2 FQGTGA. The CDR3 is CASSWGLAGGGWYNEQFF. The CDR3 nucleotides are TGTGCCAGCAGCTGGGGACTAGCGGGTGGCGGGTGGTACAATGAGCAGTTCTTC.

The chain couples TRBV2 to TRBJ2-1, with 7 nucleotides matching TRBD2. CDR3 size: 17 residues. CDR1 is SNHLY and CDR2 is FYNNEI in the germline V gene. V gave up 5 bases and J gave up 7 bases; unmatched junction bases: 17. CDR3 nucleotide sequence: TGTGCCAGCAGTTGGGGCGGAGGGGCGGGAGTCGGGAATGAGCAGTTCTTC. Its protein product is CASSWGGGAGVGNEQFF.

This clone was seen only once. The chain recombines TRBV9 with TRBJ2-3; 9 bases agree with TRBD1. The CDR3 contains 16 residues. V was clipped by 4 bases and J by 4 bases; unmatched bases: 10. CDR1 and CDR2 from the germline V gene are SGDLS and YYNGEE. The CDR3 loop reads CASSTRVGQGPDTQYF. The DNA for the CDR3 is TGTGCCAGCAGCACGAGGGTGGGACAGGGCCCAGATACGCAGTATTTT.

The chain recombines TRBV5-1 with TRBJ1-4; TRBD1 agrees at 7 bases. The CDR3 contains 14 residues. The germline CDR1 and CDR2 sequences are SGHRS and YFSETQ. V shed 0 bases and J 7 bases; nucleotides not matched to a gene: 3. The CDR3 nucleotides read TGCGCCAGCAGCTTGGAGACAGGGAGTGAAAAACTGTTTTTT. It encodes CASSLETGSEKLFF.

The chain is built from TRBV21-1 and TRBJ1-5; the table calls TRBD1, which could not be checked here. TRBV21-1 has pseudogene status. There are 16 residues in the CDR3. The CDR3 DNA reads TGTGCCAGCACCTACAGACAGGGGCCTCCGCTATGGCCCCAGCATTTT. This gives the protein CASTYRQGPPLWPQHF.

The J gene is TRBJ2-1, the V gene TRBV19; 9 nucleotides line up with TRBD2. J was trimmed by 5 bases and V by 4 bases; bases with no gene match: 9. This CDR3 region has 16 residues. CDR1 is LNHDA, CDR2 SQIVND, per germline (reference sequence). CDR3 sequence: CASSRLAVPSDNEQFF. DNA of the CDR3: TGTGCCAGTAGTAGACTAGCGGTACCTTCCGACAATGAGCAGTTCTTC.

In this sample, this clone turned up a few times. The chain carries TRBV7-8 and TRBJ2-1; 8 nucleotides line up with TRBD2. The V segment lost 5 bases and the J segment 6 bases; nucleotides outside the gene matches: 9. CDR3 length: 15 amino acids. Germline V lookup: CDR1 SGHVS, CDR2 FQNEAQ. The CDR3 loop reads CASSAAGTRGNEQFF. Here the CDR3 DNA reads TGTGCCAGCAGCGCCGCCGGGACTAGGGGCAATGAGCAGTTCTTC.